The sample holds one count of the clone carrying this T cell receptor (beta chain). This sample was included in a study of blood T cell repertoires in COVID-19. As for the study in general: There were acute and convalescent COVID-19 samples, and they came from the United States, Italy and Spain.

Donors in Cohort 3 counted as recovered after two negative PCRs, clearance, or symptom resolution. CDR3 length: 16 residues. Per the germline V gene, CDR1 is WNHNN and CDR2 is SYGVQD (reference sequence). Trimming left V 0 bases short and J 0 bases short, with 11 bases between. In the original analysis: By means of reference gene primer amplification, nucleated cell counts were estimated. TCRdb keeps only in-frame clones here, not all; method: immunoSEQ multiplex PCR. For V, J and clone size, that table is used; D and trimming come from the DNA. Seen here are 110,000 to 150,000 clones, 80% to 90% observed once, and the top ten hold roughly 10%.

The chain employs TRBV10-1 and TRBJ1-1; D is uncertain. Sequenced input: PBMCs or T cells enriched from blood (not recorded which). The receptor's source is a man aged 55 to 70 who had recovered from COVID-19. This chain's CDR3 is CASSESGERLNTEAFF. The CDR3 DNA reads TGCGCCAGCAGTGAGTCCGGGGAACGACTGAACACTGAAGCTTTCTTT.